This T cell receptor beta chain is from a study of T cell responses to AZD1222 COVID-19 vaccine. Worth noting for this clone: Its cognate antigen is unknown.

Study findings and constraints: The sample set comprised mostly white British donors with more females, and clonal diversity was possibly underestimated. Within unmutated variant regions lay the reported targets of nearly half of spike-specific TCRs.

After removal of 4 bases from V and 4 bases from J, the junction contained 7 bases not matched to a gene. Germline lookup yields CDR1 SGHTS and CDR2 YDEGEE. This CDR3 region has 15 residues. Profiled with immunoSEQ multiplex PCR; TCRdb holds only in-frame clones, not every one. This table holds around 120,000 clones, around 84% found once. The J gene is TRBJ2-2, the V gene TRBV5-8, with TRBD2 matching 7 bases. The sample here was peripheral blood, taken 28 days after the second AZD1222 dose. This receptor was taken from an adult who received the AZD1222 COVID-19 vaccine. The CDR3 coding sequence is TGTGCCAGCAGCCCCCCGCTAGCGGTCACCGGGGAGCTGTTTTTT. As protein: CASSPPLAVTGELFF.